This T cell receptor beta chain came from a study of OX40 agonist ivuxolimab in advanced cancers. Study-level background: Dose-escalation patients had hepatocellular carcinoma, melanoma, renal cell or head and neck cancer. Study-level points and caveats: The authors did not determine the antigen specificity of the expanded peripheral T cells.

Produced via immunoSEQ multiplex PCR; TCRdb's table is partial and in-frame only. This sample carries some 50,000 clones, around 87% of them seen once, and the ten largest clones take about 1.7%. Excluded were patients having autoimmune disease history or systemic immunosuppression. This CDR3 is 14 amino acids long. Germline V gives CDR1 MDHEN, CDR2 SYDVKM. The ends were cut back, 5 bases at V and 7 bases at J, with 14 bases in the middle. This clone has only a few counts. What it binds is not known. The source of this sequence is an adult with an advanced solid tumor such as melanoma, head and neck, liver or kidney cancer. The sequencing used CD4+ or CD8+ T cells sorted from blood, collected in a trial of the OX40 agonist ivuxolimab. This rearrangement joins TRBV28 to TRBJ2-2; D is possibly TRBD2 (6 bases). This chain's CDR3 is CASSLGGKGGELFF. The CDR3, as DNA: TGTGCCAGCAGTCTTGGAGGGAAGGGCGGGGAGCTGTTTTTT.